The 5 T cell receptor beta chains reported below all come from one sample, sequenced in a study of vaccination effects on CD4 cells after COVID-19. Produced via immunoSEQ multiplex PCR; TCRdb's table is partial and in-frame only. Here the sample spans 65,000 or so clones, around 69% being singletons. Antigen-specific CD4+ T cells expanded by the ViraFEST assay with viral peptide pools were then sequenced. CD4+ T cells were isolated after less than 12 days of culture. Nucleocapsid antibodies were negative in the vaccine recipients, who had never had SARS-CoV-2 infection. No antigen has been assigned to these receptors. Sequenced here: CD4+ T cells from PBMCs cultured with HCoV-NL63 spike peptides, sampled before COVID-19 vaccination. The receptors derive from a human donor who received a COVID-19 vaccine.

This clone has just a few counts. Here the CDR3 reads CASSLTKVQNNEKLFF. DNA for the CDR3: TGTGCCAGCAGTTTGACTAAAGTACAGAACAATGAAAAACTGTTTTTT. This chain uses TRBV6-5 with TRBJ1-4; D call uncertain. Germline CDR1 and CDR2: MNHEY and SVGAGI. There are 16 residues in the CDR3. V lost 4 bases and J 5 bases, leaving 17 bases between the germline ends.

This chain links TRBV5-4 with TRBJ2-3; D may correspond to TRBD1 or TRBD2 (5 bases each). Trimming left V 2 bases short and J 6 bases short, with 16 bases between. The CDR3 runs 15 residues. CDR1 and CDR2 (germline): SGHNT, YYREEE (reference sequence). The CDR3 sequence is CASSFEAGRADTQYF. CDR3 in DNA: TGTGCCAGCAGCTTTGAGGCAGGGCGGGCTGATACGCAGTATTTT.

This CDR3 is CASSSSANTGELFF. DNA of the CDR3: TGTGCCAGCTCATCAAGCGCGAACACCGGGGAGCTGTTTTTT. V gene TRBV18 combines with J gene TRBJ2-2; no clear D. CDR1 and CDR2 from the germline V gene are KGHSH and LQKENI. This CDR3 comprises 14 residues. With 5 bases removed from V and 0 bases from J, the gap between germline ends came to 7 bases.

This clone showed up just once. This rearrangement joins TRBV4-1 to TRBJ2-5; TRBD2 aligns across 10 bases. V gave up 0 bases and J gave up 4 bases; unmatched junction bases: 2. Per germline, CDR1 MGHRA and CDR2 YSYEKL. The length of the CDR3 is 15 residues. Here the CDR3 DNA reads TGCGCCAGCAGCCAAGAGGGACTAGCGACAGAGACCCAGTACTTC. Translation gives CASSQEGLATETQYF.

The chain recombines TRBV29-1 with TRBJ2-1; the D gene is possibly TRBD2 (5 bases). The V end lost 3 bases, the J end lost 0 bases, and 12 bases lay between the germline ends. The CDR3 has 15 amino acids. Germline loops: CDR1 SQVTM, CDR2 ANQGSEA. CDR3 nucleotide sequence: TGCAGCGTTGAGTGGAGGCTAAGCTCCTACAATGAGCAGTTCTTC. Protein sequence: CSVEWRLSSYNEQFF.